This T cell receptor beta chain derives from a study of naive and memory T cell subsets. This CDR3 region has 13 residues. Germline values: CDR1 SGHVS, CDR2 FQNEAQ. The ends were cut back, 0 bases at V and 4 bases at J, with 3 bases in the middle. Adult healthy volunteers gave 2.5 ml peripheral blood for whole-blood RNA. An oligonucleotide containing a UMI was ligated to the 3' end of TCR cDNA. Reverse transcription used DNase-treated unsorted total RNA, aiming for about 1 to 1000 ng. Alpha and beta constant region primers primed reverse transcription for blood and skin samples. Four PCR rounds used nested alpha and beta constant region primers plus the SP2 primer. TCRdb passed the 5' RACE reads through MiXCR, listing each CDR3 protein once. The data hold about 22,000 distinct CDR3 sequences, with around 3.9% observed a single time. In this sample, this clonotype turned up many times.

The sequence was collected from a male donor in good health. This sequence joins TRBV7-8 and TRBJ2-2, with no clear D. The CDR3 reads CASSLAGTGELFF. In nucleotides, the CDR3 is TGTGCCAGCAGCTTAGCGGGCACCGGGGAGCTGTTTTTT.